A selection of T cell receptor beta chains follows, all from one sample in a study of shared clonotypes between healthy human individuals. Using immunoSEQ multiplex PCR, the repertoire was profiled, and TCRdb retains in-frame clones only, with some absent. This table holds 2 million to 2.5 million clones, approximately 90% found once. Sequencing used naive CD4+ T cells from PBMCs. The source is a man younger than 30 in good health. Some clones in this sample may be carry-over from other donors' samples. Each CDR3 is given with its conserved first and last residue. The D gene is left open where the match is weak. The listing skips clone size in some rows; elsewhere it reads once, few, many or a size class.

size: -; D: -; V: TRBV5-4; J: TRBJ2-7; DNA: TGTGCCAGCACCCAGAAGGATAGGCCCTACGAGCAGTACTTC; CDR3: CASTQKDRPYEQYF
size: -; D: -; V: TRBV30; J: TRBJ1-1; DNA: TGTGCCTGGAGCCGTCCGGGGTGGGAAGCTTTCTTT; CDR3: CAWSRPGWEAFF
size: -; D: TRBD2; V: TRBV7-9; J: TRBJ2-2; DNA: TGTGCCAGCAGCTTAGAAGGCAGGACTAGCGGACCGAGGGAGCTGTTTTTT; CDR3: CASSLEGRTSGPRELFF
size: few; D: -; V: TRBV7-9; J: TRBJ1-2; DNA: TGTGCCAGCAGCAAAGACAGTGGCCTGGGCTACACCTTC; CDR3: CASSKDSGLGYTF
size: -; D: -; V: TRBV2; J: TRBJ1-2; DNA: TGTGCCAGCATTCTCGAGAACACTAACTATGGCTACACCTTC; CDR3: CASILENTNYGYTF
size: -; D: TRBD1; V: TRBV5-4; J: TRBJ1-4; DNA: TGTGCCAGCAGCCAACAGGGGAATGAAAAACTGTTTTTT; CDR3: CASSQQGNEKLFF
size: once; D: -; V: TRBV19; J: TRBJ2-6; DNA: TGTGCCAGTACTAAGGGGGCTGGGGCCAACGTCCTGACTTTC; CDR3: CASTKGAGANVLTF
size: -; D: TRBD1; V: TRBV28; J: TRBJ1-1; DNA: TGTGCCAGCAAGGGACAGGGCTTGGGGAACACTGAAGCTTTCTTT; CDR3: CASKGQGLGNTEAFF
size: once; D: TRBD2; V: TRBV14; J: TRBJ2-5; DNA: TGTGCCAGCAGCCAAGCTAGGACTAGCTTTCTAGAGACCCAGTACTTC; CDR3: CASSQARTSFLETQYF
size: -; D: -; V: TRBV7-8; J: TRBJ1-3; DNA: TGTGCCAGCAGCTTAGATCAGTCCTCTGGAAACACCATATATTTT; CDR3: CASSLDQSSGNTIYF
size: -; D: -; V: TRBV6-5; J: TRBJ1-1; DNA: TGTGCCAGCAGTCCTCAGATAAACACTGAAGCTTTCTTT; CDR3: CASSPQINTEAFF
size: -; D: -; V: TRBV30; J: TRBJ1-1; DNA: TGTGCCTGGAGTGTGGCACTGGGGTTTGGTGCTTTCTTT; CDR3: CAWSVALGFGAFF
size: once; D: -; V: TRBV7-9; J: TRBJ2-7; DNA: TGTGCCAGCAGCCCCCAGAGGGGTGGCAGGGGAATCTACGAGCAGTACTTC; CDR3: CASSPQRGGRGIYEQYF
size: once; D: -; V: TRBV28; J: TRBJ1-5; DNA: TGTGCCAGCAGTTCCGGACGGCAGCCAGATCAGCCCCAGCATTTT; CDR3: CASSSGRQPDQPQHF
size: -; D: -; V: TRBV18; J: TRBJ1-2; DNA: TGTGCCAGCTCACGATCCGGGGCGCAGGGCTACACCTTC; CDR3: CASSRSGAQGYTF
size: -; D: -; V: TRBV7-8; J: TRBJ2-5; DNA: TGTGCCAGCAGCTTATTCGCGGGCCCAGAGACCCAGTACTTC; CDR3: CASSLFAGPETQYF
size: -; D: -; V: TRBV5-1; J: TRBJ1-1; DNA: TGCGCCAGCAGCTTGGCGCCCAGACCTTTGAACACTGAAGCTTTCTTT; CDR3: CASSLAPRPLNTEAFF
size: -; D: TRBD1; V: TRBV9; J: TRBJ2-2; DNA: TGTGCCAGCAGCACCCGACAGGGGGGAACCGGGGAGCTGTTTTTT; CDR3: CASSTRQGGTGELFF
size: -; D: TRBD2; V: TRBV19; J: TRBJ2-7; DNA: TGTGCCAGCGGGAGGGGAGGGTACTCCTACGAGCAGTACTTC; CDR3: CASGRGGYSYEQYF
size: once; D: -; V: TRBV2; J: TRBJ2-3; DNA: TGTGCCAGCAGTGAAGGGGGCGCGAGCACAGATACGCAGTATTTT; CDR3: CASSEGGASTDTQYF
size: -; D: TRBD1; V: TRBV29-1; J: TRBJ1-2; DNA: TGCAGCGCCGAGATTAGGACAGGGGAATATGGCTACACCTTC; CDR3: CSAEIRTGEYGYTF
size: -; D: -; V: TRBV9; J: TRBJ2-1; DNA: TGTGCCAGCAGCGTAGCGGGGGCTAACTACAATGAGCAGTTCTTC; CDR3: CASSVAGANYNEQFF
size: -; D: -; V: TRBV5-1; J: TRBJ2-5; DNA: TGCGCCAGCAGCTTGGCGGGACGCACTTATGAAGGATACCAGTACTTC; CDR3: CASSLAGRTYEGYQYF
size: -; D: -; V: TRBV2; J: TRBJ2-7; DNA: TGTGCCAGCACTCGCAACTACGAGCAGTACTTC; CDR3: CASTRNYEQYF
size: once; D: -; V: TRBV7-2; J: TRBJ2-3; DNA: TGTGCCAGCAGCTTTTTCGATACGCAGTATTTT; CDR3: CASSFFDTQYF
size: -; D: TRBD2; V: TRBV19; J: TRBJ2-2; DNA: TGTGCCAGTAGTGCTAGCGGACTAAGGAACACCGGGGAGCTGTTTTTT; CDR3: CASSASGLRNTGELFF
size: -; D: -; V: TRBV11-3; J: TRBJ1-1; DNA: TGTGCCAGCAGCTTCGGGCAGGGTAAAGAAGCTTTCTTT; CDR3: CASSFGQGKEAFF
size: -; D: -; V: TRBV2; J: TRBJ2-5; DNA: TGTGCCAGCATAGAGCAAGAGACCCAGTACTTC; CDR3: CASIEQETQYF
size: once; D: TRBD2; V: TRBV28; J: TRBJ2-7; DNA: TGTGCCTTATCAGGCGGGAGTTACGAGCAGTACTTC; CDR3: CALSGGSYEQYF
size: -; D: TRBD2; V: TRBV11-2; J: TRBJ2-7; DNA: TGTGCCAGCAGCTCGGGACTAGCACGAGCCGAGCAGTACTTC; CDR3: CASSSGLARAEQYF
size: -; D: -; V: TRBV28; J: TRBJ1-4; DNA: TGTGCCAGCAGCCTAAGACAGGTTAATGAAAAACTGTTTTTT; CDR3: CASSLRQVNEKLFF
size: -; D: -; V: TRBV7-2; J: TRBJ1-3; DNA: TGTGCCAGCAGTTCACGCTCTGGAAACACCATATATTTT; CDR3: CASSSRSGNTIYF
size: -; D: -; V: TRBV27; J: TRBJ2-7; DNA: TGTGCCAGCAGACACACAACCGGGACCACCCTAAACTACGAGCAGTACTTC; CDR3: CASRHTTGTTLNYEQYF
size: -; D: TRBD2; V: TRBV19; J: TRBJ2-7; DNA: TGTGCCAGTCACGCAGCGGGGGGCTACGAGCAGTACTTC; CDR3: CASHAAGGYEQYF
size: -; D: -; V: TRBV19; J: TRBJ2-6; DNA: TGTGCCAGTTCCCCGAGGTTCTCTGGGGCCAACGTCCTGACTTTC; CDR3: CASSPRFSGANVLTF
size: -; D: -; V: TRBV2; J: TRBJ2-3; DNA: TGTGCCAGCAGCCAGACTGTCAGTCGGGCAGATACGCAGTATTTT; CDR3: CASSQTVSRADTQYF
size: -; D: -; V: TRBV4-1; J: TRBJ2-1; DNA: TGCGCCAGCAGCCAAGTAGTAACAGGGGGGGGCTACAATGAGCAGTTCTTC; CDR3: CASSQVVTGGGYNEQFF
size: once; D: TRBD2; V: TRBV7-2; J: TRBJ2-5; DNA: TGTGCCAGCAGCCAAACGAGGGGAGGGGAGACCCAGTACTTC; CDR3: CASSQTRGGETQYF
size: -; D: -; V: TRBV7-2; J: TRBJ1-1; DNA: TGTGCCAGCAGCTTAATGGGGGAACCCACTGAAGCTTTCTTT; CDR3: CASSLMGEPTEAFF
size: -; D: TRBD1; V: TRBV7-2; J: TRBJ1-2; DNA: TGTGCCAGCAGCGAGACAGGGGGAGGCTTCTGGGTTTCCTTC; CDR3: CASSETGGGFWVSF
size: -; D: TRBD2; V: TRBV5-4; J: TRBJ2-5; DNA: TGTGCCAGCATAACCTGGGGGGGGGACCAAGAGACCCAGTACTTC; CDR3: CASITWGGDQETQYF
size: -; D: TRBD1; V: TRBV13; J: TRBJ1-2; DNA: TGTGCCAGCAGCTCCCACGACAGGGATGGCTACACCTTC; CDR3: CASSSHDRDGYTF
size: -; D: -; V: TRBV6-5; J: TRBJ2-2; DNA: TGTGCCAGCAGTTTAAGACAGAACACCGGGGAGCTGTTTTTT; CDR3: CASSLRQNTGELFF
size: -; D: TRBD2; V: TRBV7-9; J: TRBJ2-3; DNA: TGTGCCAGCAGCTTTCCGGGGGGTCCGGGAGATACGCAGTATTTT; CDR3: CASSFPGGPGDTQYF
size: once; D: TRBD2; V: TRBV7-9; J: TRBJ2-1; DNA: TGTGCCAGCAGCGGAGGACTAGATCCGTTCTTC; CDR3: CASSGGLDPFF
size: few; D: -; V: TRBV2; J: TRBJ1-1; DNA: TGTGCCAGCAGTGAAAGGCGAGAGGTTTGGGCTTTCTTT; CDR3: CASSERREVWAFF
size: -; D: -; V: TRBV19; J: TRBJ2-1; DNA: TGTGCCAGTAGTCGACTGGGACCAGCTATCTTAGCCTCCTACAATGAGCAGTTCTTC; CDR3: CASSRLGPAILASYNEQFF
size: -; D: -; V: TRBV15; J: TRBJ2-1; DNA: TGTGCCGCCGCTCAGAATTACAATGAGCAGTTCTTC; CDR3: CAAAQNYNEQFF
size: -; D: -; V: TRBV6-1; J: TRBJ1-5; DNA: TGTGCCAGCAGTCAAACGGGCGGTAATCAGCCCCAGCATTTT; CDR3: CASSQTGGNQPQHF
size: -; D: -; V: TRBV27; J: TRBJ2-7; DNA: TGTGCCAGCAGTTTATCGGGGCACACGCAGTACTTC; CDR3: CASSLSGHTQYF
size: -; D: -; V: TRBV29-1; J: TRBJ1-3; DNA: TGCAGCGTTGAAAATAAGGGCCCGGCAGCTGGAAACACCATATATTTT; CDR3: CSVENKGPAAGNTIYF
size: -; D: TRBD1; V: TRBV10-1; J: TRBJ1-1; DNA: TGCGCCAGTAGACAGGGTTTGGACACTGAAGCTTTCTTT; CDR3: CASRQGLDTEAFF